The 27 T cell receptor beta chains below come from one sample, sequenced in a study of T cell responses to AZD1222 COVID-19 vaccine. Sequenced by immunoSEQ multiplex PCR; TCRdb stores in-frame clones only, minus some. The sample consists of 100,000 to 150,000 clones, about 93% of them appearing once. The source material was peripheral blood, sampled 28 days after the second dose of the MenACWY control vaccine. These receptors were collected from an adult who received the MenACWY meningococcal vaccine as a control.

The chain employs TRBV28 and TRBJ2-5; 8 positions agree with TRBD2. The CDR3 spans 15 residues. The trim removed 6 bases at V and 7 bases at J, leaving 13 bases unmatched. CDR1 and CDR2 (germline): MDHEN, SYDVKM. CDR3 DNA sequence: TGTGCCAGCAGCCCCGGGGGGAGCGGGAGTGGGACCCAGTACTTC. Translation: CASSPGGSGSGTQYF.

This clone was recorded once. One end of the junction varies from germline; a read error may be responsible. CDR3 residues: CASSSYPRDRIF. The DNA of the CDR3 is TGTGCCAGCAGTTCTTACCCCCGGGACAGGATCTTC. The J gene is TRBJ1-2, the V gene TRBV28; 8 bases fit TRBD1. The CDR3 sequence is 12 residues long. CDR1 and CDR2 (germline): MDHEN, SYDVKM.

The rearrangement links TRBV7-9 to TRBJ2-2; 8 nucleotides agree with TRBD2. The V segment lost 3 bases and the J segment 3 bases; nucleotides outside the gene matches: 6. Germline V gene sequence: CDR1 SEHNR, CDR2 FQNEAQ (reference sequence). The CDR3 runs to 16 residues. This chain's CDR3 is CASSFSSGFYTGELFF. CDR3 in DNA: TGTGCCAGCAGCTTTTCTAGCGGGTTTTACACCGGGGAGCTGTTTTTT.

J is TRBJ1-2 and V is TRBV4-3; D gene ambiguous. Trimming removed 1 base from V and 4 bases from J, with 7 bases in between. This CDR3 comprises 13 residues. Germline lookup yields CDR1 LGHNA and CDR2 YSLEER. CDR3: CASSQAGGYGYTF. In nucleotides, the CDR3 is TGCGCCAGCAGCCAAGCCGGTGGCTATGGCTACACCTTC.

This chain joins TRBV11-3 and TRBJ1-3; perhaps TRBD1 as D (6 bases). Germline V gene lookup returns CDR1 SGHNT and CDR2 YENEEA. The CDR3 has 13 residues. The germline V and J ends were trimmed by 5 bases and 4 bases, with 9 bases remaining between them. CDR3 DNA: TGTGCCAGCAGCACAGGGTCCGGAAACACCATATATTTT. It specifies CASSTGSGNTIYF.

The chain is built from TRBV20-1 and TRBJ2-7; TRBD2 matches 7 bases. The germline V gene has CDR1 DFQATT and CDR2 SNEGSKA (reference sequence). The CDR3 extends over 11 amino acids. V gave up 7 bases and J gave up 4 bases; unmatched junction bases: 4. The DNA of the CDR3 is TGCAGTGTTGGGGGGGTTTACGAGCAGTACGTC. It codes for CSVGGVYEQYV.

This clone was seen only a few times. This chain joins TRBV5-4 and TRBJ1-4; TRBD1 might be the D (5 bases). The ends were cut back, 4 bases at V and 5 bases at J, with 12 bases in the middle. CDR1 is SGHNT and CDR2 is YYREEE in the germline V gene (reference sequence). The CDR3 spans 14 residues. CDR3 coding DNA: TGTGCCAGCAGCGTGGGACTGCACAATGAAAAACTGTTTTTT. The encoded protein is CASSVGLHNEKLFF. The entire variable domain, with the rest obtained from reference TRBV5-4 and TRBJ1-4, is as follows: ETGVTQSPTHLIKTRGQQVTLRCSSQSGHNTVSWYQQALGQGPQFIFQYYREEENGRGNFPPRFSGLQFPNYSSELNVNALELDDSALYLCASSVGLHNEKLFFGSGTQLSVL.

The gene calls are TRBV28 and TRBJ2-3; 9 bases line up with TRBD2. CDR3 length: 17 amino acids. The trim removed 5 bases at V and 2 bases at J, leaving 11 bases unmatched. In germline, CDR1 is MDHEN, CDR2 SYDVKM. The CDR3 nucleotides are TGTGCCAGCAGTCTGGGGACTAGCTTCCCGCCCACAGATACGCAGTATTTT. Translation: CASSLGTSFPPTDTQYF.

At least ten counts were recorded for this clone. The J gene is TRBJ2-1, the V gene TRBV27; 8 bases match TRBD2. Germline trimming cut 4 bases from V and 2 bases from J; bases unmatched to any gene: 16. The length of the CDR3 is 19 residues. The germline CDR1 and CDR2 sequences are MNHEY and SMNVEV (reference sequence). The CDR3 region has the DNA TGTGCCAGCAGTTCCAAAATAGCGGGGACGAGTGGACCCTACAATGAGCAGTTCTTC. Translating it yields CASSSKIAGTSGPYNEQFF.

The CDR3 spells CASSVVRINEQFF. The CDR3 nucleotides read TGTGCCAGCAGTGTCGTCAGGATCAATGAGCAGTTCTTC. The chain joins TRBV2 to TRBJ2-1; D is ambiguous. The CDR3 is made up of 13 amino acids. V was trimmed by 4 bases and J by 6 bases, leaving 10 bases between them. Germline V lookup: CDR1 SNHLY, CDR2 FYNNEI.

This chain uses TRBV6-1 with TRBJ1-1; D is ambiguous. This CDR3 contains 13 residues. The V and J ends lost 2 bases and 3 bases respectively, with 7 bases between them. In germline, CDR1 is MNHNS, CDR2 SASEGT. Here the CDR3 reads CASSEKGHTEAFF. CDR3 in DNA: TGTGCCAGCAGTGAAAAAGGGCACACTGAAGCTTTCTTT.

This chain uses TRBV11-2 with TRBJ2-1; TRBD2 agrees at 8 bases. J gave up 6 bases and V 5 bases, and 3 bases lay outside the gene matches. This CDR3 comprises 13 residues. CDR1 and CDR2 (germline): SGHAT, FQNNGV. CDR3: CASSTGLANEQFF. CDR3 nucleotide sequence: TGTGCCAGCAGCACCGGACTAGCCAATGAGCAGTTCTTC.

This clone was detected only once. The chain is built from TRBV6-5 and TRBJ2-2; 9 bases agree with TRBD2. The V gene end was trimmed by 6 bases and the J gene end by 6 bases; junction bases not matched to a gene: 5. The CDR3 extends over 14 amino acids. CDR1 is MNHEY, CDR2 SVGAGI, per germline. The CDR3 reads CASRSSGAAGELFF. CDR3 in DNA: TGTGCCAGCAGATCTAGCGGGGCGGCCGGGGAGCTGTTTTTT.

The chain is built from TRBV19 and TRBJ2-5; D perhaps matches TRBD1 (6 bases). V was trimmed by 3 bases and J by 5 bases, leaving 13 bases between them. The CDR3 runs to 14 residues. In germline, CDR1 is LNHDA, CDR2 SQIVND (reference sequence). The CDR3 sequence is CASSMRGIYETQYF. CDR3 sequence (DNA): TGTGCCAGTAGTATGAGGGGGATCTATGAGACCCAGTACTTC.

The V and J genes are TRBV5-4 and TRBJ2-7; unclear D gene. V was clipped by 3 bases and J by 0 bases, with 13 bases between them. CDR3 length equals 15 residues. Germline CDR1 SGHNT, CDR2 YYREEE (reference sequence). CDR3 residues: CASSSSGLSSYEQYF. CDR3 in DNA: TGTGCCAGCAGCTCGTCGGGTCTTAGCTCCTACGAGCAGTACTTC.

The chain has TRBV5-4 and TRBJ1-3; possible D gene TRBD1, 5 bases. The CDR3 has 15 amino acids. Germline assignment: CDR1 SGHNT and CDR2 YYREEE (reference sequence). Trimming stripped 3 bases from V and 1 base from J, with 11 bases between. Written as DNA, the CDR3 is TGTGCCAGCAGCTCGGAAGGGGTGTCTGGAAACACCATATATTTT. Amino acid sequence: CASSSEGVSGNTIYF.

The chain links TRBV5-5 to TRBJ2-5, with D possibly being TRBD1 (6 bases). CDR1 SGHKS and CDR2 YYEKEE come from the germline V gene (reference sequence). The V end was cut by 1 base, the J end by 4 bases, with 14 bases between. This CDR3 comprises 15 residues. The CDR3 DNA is TGTGCCAGCAGCTTGAGAGGGGGAGTCGGAGAGACCCAGTACTTC. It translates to CASSLRGGVGETQYF.

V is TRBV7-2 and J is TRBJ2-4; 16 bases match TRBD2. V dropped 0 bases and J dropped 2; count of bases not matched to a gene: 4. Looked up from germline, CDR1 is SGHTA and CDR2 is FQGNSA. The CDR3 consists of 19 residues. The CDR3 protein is CASSLAGTSGGVSKNIQYF. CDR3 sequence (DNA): TGTGCCAGCAGCTTAGCGGGGACTAGCGGGGGGGTCTCCAAAAACATTCAGTACTTC.

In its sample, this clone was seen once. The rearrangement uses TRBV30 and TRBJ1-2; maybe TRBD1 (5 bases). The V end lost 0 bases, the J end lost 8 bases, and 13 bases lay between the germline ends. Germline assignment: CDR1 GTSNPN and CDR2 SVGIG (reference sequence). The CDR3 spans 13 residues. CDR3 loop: CAWSVTGLSGYTF. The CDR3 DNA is TGTGCCTGGAGTGTCACAGGCCTGTCCGGCTACACCTTC.

This chain's CDR3 is CASSFGRNYEQYF. DNA for the CDR3: TGTGCCAGCAGCTTCGGCAGAAACTACGAGCAGTACTTC. The chain has TRBV7-2 and TRBJ2-7; the D is unclear. Germline V CDR1 and CDR2: SGHTA, FQGNSA. There are 13 residues in the CDR3. The V and J ends lost 3 bases and 3 bases respectively, with 9 bases between them.

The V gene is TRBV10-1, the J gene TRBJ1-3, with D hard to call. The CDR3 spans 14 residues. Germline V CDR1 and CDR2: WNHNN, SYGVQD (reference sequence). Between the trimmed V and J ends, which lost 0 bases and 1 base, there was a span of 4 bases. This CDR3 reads CASSESPSGNTIYF. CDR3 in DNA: TGCGCCAGCAGTGAGTCGCCTTCTGGAAACACCATATATTTT.

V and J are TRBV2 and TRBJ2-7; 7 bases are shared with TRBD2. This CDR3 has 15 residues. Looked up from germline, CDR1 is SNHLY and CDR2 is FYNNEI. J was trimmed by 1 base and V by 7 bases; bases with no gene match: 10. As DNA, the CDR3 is TGTGCCAGCATCTACGACCAGCGGGGTTCCTACGAGCAGTACTTC. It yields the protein CASIYDQRGSYEQYF.

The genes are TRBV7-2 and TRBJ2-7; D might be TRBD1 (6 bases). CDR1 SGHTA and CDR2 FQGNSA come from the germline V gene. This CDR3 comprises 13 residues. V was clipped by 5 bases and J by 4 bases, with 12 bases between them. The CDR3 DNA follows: TGTGCCAGCAGCGTAGAACAGGGATACGAGCAGTACGTC. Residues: CASSVEQGYEQYV.

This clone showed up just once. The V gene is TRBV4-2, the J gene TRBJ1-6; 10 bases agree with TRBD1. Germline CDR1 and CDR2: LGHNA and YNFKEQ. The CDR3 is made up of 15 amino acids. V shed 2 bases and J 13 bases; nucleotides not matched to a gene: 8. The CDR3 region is CASSQNSGTGAPLHF. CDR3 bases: TGTGCCAGCAGCCAAAACTCCGGGACAGGGGCTCCCCTCCACTTT.

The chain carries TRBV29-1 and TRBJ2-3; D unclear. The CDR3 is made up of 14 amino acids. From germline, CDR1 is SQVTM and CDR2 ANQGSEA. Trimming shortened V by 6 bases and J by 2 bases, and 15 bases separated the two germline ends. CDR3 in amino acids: CSVPRRSDTDTQYF. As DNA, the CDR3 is TGCAGCGTCCCGCGCAGGAGCGACACAGATACGCAGTATTTT.

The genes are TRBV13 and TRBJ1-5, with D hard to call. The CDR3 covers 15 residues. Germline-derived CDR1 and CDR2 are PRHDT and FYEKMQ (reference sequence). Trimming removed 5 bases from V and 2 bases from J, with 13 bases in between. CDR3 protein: CASSVWSEGNQPQHF. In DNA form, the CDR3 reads TGTGCCAGCAGCGTCTGGTCAGAGGGCAATCAGCCCCAGCATTTT.

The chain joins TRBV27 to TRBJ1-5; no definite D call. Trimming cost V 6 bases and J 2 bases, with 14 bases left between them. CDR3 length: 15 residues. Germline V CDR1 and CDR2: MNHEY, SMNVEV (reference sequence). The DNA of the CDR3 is TGTGCCAGCAGCGCAGCACTGGCGGGCAATCAGCCCCAGCATTTT. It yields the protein CASSAALAGNQPQHF.